These T cell receptor beta chains were read from a single sample in a study of T cell repertoires in cytomegalovirus infection. These receptors' targets are unknown. TCRdb independently ran MiXCR on the reads; one entry per CDR3 protein. This table has some 940,000 distinct CDR3 sequences, roughly 30% appearing once. The sequences come from cultured CD8+ T cells from PBMCs, collected from culture after CMV antigen stimulation. The receptors shown here come from a human donor in good health (CMV status not recorded). Some clones in this sample may be carry-over from other donors' samples. Each CDR3 is given with its conserved first and last residue. A D gene is named only where the DNA matches it firmly. Rows give clone size only sometimes, using once, few, many, or a class for an expanded clone.

d_call	v_call	j_call	clone_size	cdr3_nt	cdr3_aa
TRBD2	TRBV5-6	TRBJ2-7	many	TGTGCCAGCAGCTTGAGACTAGCGGGGGTCCTCTCCTACGAGCAGTACTTC	CASSLRLAGVLSYEQYF
.	TRBV6-2/TRBV6-3	TRBJ1-2	.	TGTGCCAACAGTAGAGCTAACTATGGCTACACCTTC	CANSRANYGYTF
.	TRBV7-3	TRBJ2-3	many	TGTGCCAGCAGCTTAATAGGTCTCGGAGATACGCAGTATTTT	CASSLIGLGDTQYF
.	TRBV7-9	TRBJ1-1	.	TGTGCCAGCAGCTTAGGGGCAGGGAGATCGCACACTGAAGCTTTCTTT	CASSLGAGRSHTEAFF
TRBD1	TRBV28	TRBJ2-1	.	TGTGCCAGCAGCTGGGACAGGGGGCTTGGTGAGCAGTTCTTC	CASSWDRGLGEQFF
.	TRBV7-6	TRBJ2-1	many	TGTGCCAGCAGCTTAAGGGCCCAGGGCTATGAGCAGTTCTTC	CASSLRAQGYEQFF
TRBD1	TRBV27	TRBJ1-2	.	TGTGCCAGCAGTTTTCGGGACAGCCCCGTCTATGGCTACACCTTC	CASSFRDSPVYGYTF
TRBD1	TRBV7-8	TRBJ1-5	many	TGTGCCAGCAGTGCCGGGACAGGGGGTATTCAACCCCAGCATTTT	CASSAGTGGIQPQHF
TRBD2	TRBV12-3/TRBV12-4	TRBJ2-3	.	TGTGCCAGCAGCTTCCGACTAGCGGGGGAAATTACAGATACGCAGTATTTT	CASSFRLAGEITDTQYF
.	TRBV7-3	TRBJ2-6	.	TGTGCCAGCAGCTTAACGGGGGTTCTCGCCTCTGGGGCCAACGTCCTGACTTTC	CASSLTGVLASGANVLTF
TRBD1	TRBV12-5	TRBJ1-5	many	TGTGCTAGTGGTTGGGGGACAGGGAGCAATCAGCCCCAGCATTTT	CASGWGTGSNQPQHF
.	TRBV6-6	TRBJ1-1	.	TGTGCCAGCAGTGACACCACTTATGTGAACACTGAAGCTTTCTTT	CASSDTTYVNTEAFF
TRBD1	TRBV5-8	TRBJ2-5	.	TGTGCCAGCAGCTTGGGACAGGGGGGGTCGGAGACCCAGTACTTC	CASSLGQGGSETQYF
TRBD2	TRBV7-9	TRBJ2-5	.	TGTGCCAGCCGAAGGGCCGGGCGGGAGGAGACCCAGTACTTC	CASRRAGREETQYF
.	TRBV24-1	TRBJ2-1	few	TGTGCCACCAGTGATTTGCAGGGGGAGGATTACAATGAGCAGTTCTTC	CATSDLQGEDYNEQFF
.	TRBV27	TRBJ1-4	few	TGTGCCAGCAGTTCTTGGACAGACCGTAATGAAAAACTGTTTTTT	CASSSWTDRNEKLFF
.	TRBV4-1	TRBJ1-5	.	TGCGCCAGCAGCCAAAACCCGGGTGGAAGCAATCAGCCCCAGCATTTT	CASSQNPGGSNQPQHF
.	TRBV27	TRBJ1-2	.	TGTGCCAGCAGTTCACACGTGGACACTGGCTACACCTTC	CASSSHVDTGYTF
.	TRBV24-1	TRBJ2-3	.	TGTGCCACCAGTGATAGAAGGACTGCTACAGATACGCAGTATTTT	CATSDRRTATDTQYF
TRBD2	TRBV19	TRBJ2-1	few	TGTGCCAGTAGTCCTCCGACTAGCGGGGTCCTTCCGAATGAGCAGTTCTTC	CASSPPTSGVLPNEQFF
.	TRBV27	TRBJ1-1	few	TGTGCCAGCAGTCCCCGAGCCCTGCTGAACACTGAAGCTTTCTTT	CASSPRALLNTEAFF
TRBD1	TRBV10-2	TRBJ2-3	.	TGCGCCAGCAGTGCCGGCGACAGGGGACCAGATACGCAGTATTTT	CASSAGDRGPDTQYF
.	TRBV10-3	TRBJ1-1	few	TGTGCCATCAGTGAGTCAGGGCAGGCGGCCACTGAAGCTTTCTTT	CAISESGQAATEAFF
.	TRBV12-3/TRBV12-4	TRBJ2-5	.	TGTGCCAGCAGTTCCGGGACAAGTGAAGAAGAGACCCAGTACTTC	CASSSGTSEEETQYF
.	TRBV7-8	TRBJ2-1	few	TGTGCCAGCAGCATTTCTAGTACAGGGTCCTACAATGAGCAGTTCTTC	CASSISSTGSYNEQFF
TRBD2	TRBV7-2	TRBJ2-5	many	TGTGCCAGCAGCTCGGGACTAGCACTACAAGAGACCCAGTACTTC	CASSSGLALQETQYF
TRBD2	TRBV11-2	TRBJ2-2	few	TGTGCCAGCAGCTTTAGCGGGTCGAACACCGGGGAGCTGTTTTTT	CASSFSGSNTGELFF
.	TRBV27	TRBJ2-5	few	TGTGCCAGCAGGAGGGATTTGGGAACCCAGTACTTC	CASRRDLGTQYF
.	TRBV6-5	TRBJ2-7	few	TGTGCCAGCAGCTATGGGCGGGCGGGGTCCTACGAGCAGTACTTC	CASSYGRAGSYEQYF
.	TRBV7-8	TRBJ1-1	.	TGTGCCAGCAGCTCGCCCGCCCTACCTGAAGCTTTCTTT	CASSSPALPEAFF
.	TRBV6-2/TRBV6-3	TRBJ1-3	.	TGTGCCAGCAGTTACTACCTGGGCTCTGGAAACACCATATATTTT	CASSYYLGSGNTIYF
TRBD2	TRBV24-1	TRBJ2-3	.	TGTGCCACCAGTGATCCCAGCGGGGGGGTCGCAGATACGCAGTATTTT	CATSDPSGGVADTQYF
.	TRBV12-3/TRBV12-4	TRBJ2-3	.	TGTGCCAGCAGTACTTCTCGTAAAGATACGCAGTATTTT	CASSTSRKDTQYF
.	TRBV15	TRBJ1-2	.	TGTGCCACCAGCAGAGACTCGCGGGGAGCTAACTATGGCTACACCTTC	CATSRDSRGANYGYTF
.	TRBV6-2/TRBV6-3	TRBJ2-1	few	TGTGCCAGCAGTTACTCTGGCAGGGACTCCTACAATGAGCAGTTCTTC	CASSYSGRDSYNEQFF
TRBD2	TRBV5-1	TRBJ2-3	few	TGCGCCAGCAGCTTGGAACTAGCGGGCGATACGCAGTATTTT	CASSLELAGDTQYF
.	TRBV25-1	TRBJ1-3	few	TGTGCCAGCAGTGAGGGAAACACCATATATTTT	CASSEGNTIYF
TRBD1	TRBV20-1	TRBJ2-7	few	TGCAGTGCTAGGGACAGGGGGGACTCCTACGAGCAGTACTTC	CSARDRGDSYEQYF
.	TRBV7-9	TRBJ1-2	few	TGTGCCAGCAGCCCATTAATCTTGGCCGGGGAGGCCTATGGCTACACCTTC	CASSPLILAGEAYGYTF
.	TRBV9	TRBJ2-2	.	TGTGCCAACAGGGCCCCGGACCTGAGCAGGACTCGTGGCGGGGAGCTGTTTTTT	CANRAPDLSRTRGGELFF
.	TRBV28	TRBJ2-4	once	TGTGCCAGCAGTTCCCCCCCCTCCGCCAAAAACATTCAGTACTTC	CASSSPPSAKNIQYF
.	TRBV5-1	TRBJ2-1	few	TGCGCCAGCAGCTTGGGGTTGCAGGACGTTGAGCAGTTCTTC	CASSLGLQDVEQFF
.	TRBV7-8	TRBJ2-1	many	TGTGCCAGCAGCTCATTAGCGGTGGGGACCAACTACAATGAGCAGTTCTTC	CASSSLAVGTNYNEQFF
TRBD1	TRBV12-3/TRBV12-4	TRBJ2-7	few	TGTGCCAGCAGTTTCACAGGGGCCCACGAGCAGTACTTC	CASSFTGAHEQYF
.	TRBV10-3	TRBJ2-4	few	TGTGCCATCAGTGACTATATTGTAGGACAAGTAGCCAAAAACATTCAGTACTTC	CAISDYIVGQVAKNIQYF
.	TRBV6-1	TRBJ1-4	.	TGTGCCAGCAGTGAACTGGAAAAACTGTTTTTT	CASSELEKLFF
TRBD2	TRBV7-9	TRBJ2-3	many	TGTGCCAGCAGCCACGCCAAAGCGGGGAAAGGGAGGGATACGCAGTATTTT	CASSHAKAGKGRDTQYF
.	TRBV24-1	TRBJ2-2	.	TGTGCCACCAGTGAGAAGACAGTGATGAACACCGGGGAGCTGTTTTTT	CATSEKTVMNTGELFF
.	TRBV11-2	TRBJ2-7	.	TGTGCCAGCGGCTTAGGCGACAGGAGCCACAGTGACGAGCAGTACTTC	CASGLGDRSHSDEQYF
.	TRBV19	TRBJ2-3	many	TGTGCCAGTAGTGGAACCTCTACCGATACGCAGTATTTT	CASSGTSTDTQYF
TRBD2	TRBV10-3	TRBJ2-2	few	TGTGCCATCAGTGTAAGCGGGGGTACGGGGACCGGGGAGCTGTTTTTT	CAISVSGGTGTGELFF
.	TRBV6-4	TRBJ1-4	.	TGTGCCAGCAGTGCCTACGCCGGGAATGAAAAACTGTTTTTT	CASSAYAGNEKLFF
.	TRBV12-3/TRBV12-4	TRBJ2-1	few	TGTGCCAGCAGCCCGGAGGGGGGGGGAGGCAATGAGCAGTTCTTC	CASSPEGGGGNEQFF
.	TRBV28	TRBJ2-1	.	TGTGCCAGCAGCTTCGGGGAGCTGGGGGACTTAGATGAGCAGTTCTTC	CASSFGELGDLDEQFF
TRBD1	TRBV4-1	TRBJ1-2	.	TGCGCCAGCAGCTCCCGACAGGGCACCGTTTATGGCTACACCTTC	CASSSRQGTVYGYTF